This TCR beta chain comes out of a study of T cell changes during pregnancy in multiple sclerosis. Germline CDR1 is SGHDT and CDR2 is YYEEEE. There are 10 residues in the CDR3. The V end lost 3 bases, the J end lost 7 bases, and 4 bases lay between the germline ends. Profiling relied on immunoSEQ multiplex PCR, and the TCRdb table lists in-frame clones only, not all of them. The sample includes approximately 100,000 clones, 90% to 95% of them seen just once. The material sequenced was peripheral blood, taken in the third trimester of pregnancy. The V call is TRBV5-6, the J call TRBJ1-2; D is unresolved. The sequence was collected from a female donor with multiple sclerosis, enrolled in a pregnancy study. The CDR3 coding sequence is TGTGCCAGCAGCTATCTTGGCTACACCTTC. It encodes CASSYLGYTF.